The clone carrying this T cell receptor (beta chain) was recorded many times. The antigen is not known. The data are from a study of T-cell reconstitution after alpha-beta-depleted transplantation in children. Study-wide results and limits: Several patients had high TCRbeta diversity at day 60; it came from surviving recipient T cells and thymic progenitors. T-cell numbers and diversity, one year after transplant, stemmed largely from T cells that were newly produced.

TCRbeta library preparation incorporated unique molecular identifiers. One entry per CDR3 protein, called by TCRdb with MiXCR from the PCR reads. Here the sample spans about 580,000 distinct CDR3 sequences, more than 20% being singletons. Germline CDR1 and CDR2: DFQATT and SNEGSKA (reference sequence). V was pared by 6 bases and J by 0 bases, with 2 bases of the junction left unmatched. This CDR3 is 13 amino acids long. This TCR was sampled from a boy in the first two years of life who had a stem cell transplant for acute myeloid leukemia, so the T cells may come from the graft donor. V gene TRBV20-1 combines with J gene TRBJ2-1; 7 bases are a match to TRBD1. This sample comprised PBMCs, mostly from graft donor cells, obtained 360 days after TCRalphabeta/CD19-depleted stem cell transplant. CDR3 region: CSATGDSYNEQFF. The DNA of the CDR3 is TGCAGTGCCACAGGGGACTCCTACAATGAGCAGTTCTTC.